This record concerns one TCR beta chain sequence. Antigen unknown. This sample is part of a study of T cell responses to AZD1222 COVID-19 vaccine. General study points: Among spike-specific TCRs, nearly half reportedly target unmutated variant regions. Clonal diversity may have been underestimated, and the donors were mostly white British, with more females than males.

TCRdb's copy holds only in-frame clones and misses some; the assay was immunoSEQ multiplex PCR. In the table there are 150,000 to 200,000 clones, 88% of which are singletons. Trimming pared 3 bases from V and 3 bases from J, leaving 17 bases between. The germline V gene encodes CDR1 KGHSH and CDR2 LQKENI. CDR3 length: 16 residues. The source was peripheral blood, collected 28 days after the second AZD1222 dose. The source is an adult who received the AZD1222 COVID-19 vaccine. The chain uses TRBV18 and TRBJ1-1, with D possibly matching TRBD1 (6 bases). CDR3 loop: CASSPFRGGGDTEAFF. The CDR3 DNA follows: TGTGCCAGCTCACCCTTCAGGGGTGGGGGCGACACTGAAGCTTTCTTT.